These 20 T cell receptor beta chains were sequenced from one sample in a study of blood T cell repertoires in COVID-19. The repertoire was sequenced with immunoSEQ multiplex PCR; TCRdb's copy has only in-frame clones and lacks some. Here the sample spans around 250,000 clones, approximately 83% being singletons. The sequencing sample was made of peripheral blood. These receptors were taken from a man aged 30-40 years who had recovered from COVID-19.

The sample holds one count of this clone. This sequence joins TRBV6-6 and TRBJ1-2, with 8 bases lining up with TRBD1. Germline loops: CDR1 MNHNY, CDR2 SVGAGI (reference sequence). V was pared by 7 bases and J by 5 bases, with 3 bases of the junction left unmatched. The CDR3 runs to 12 residues. In DNA, the CDR3 is TGTGCCAGCACAGGGGGCGGGTATGGCTACACCTTC. It specifies CASTGGGYGYTF.

The chain employs TRBV4-1 and TRBJ2-5; a possible D gene is TRBD2 (6 bases). The CDR3 spans 17 residues. Germline CDR1 reads MGHRA; CDR2 reads YSYEKL. Trimming stripped 6 bases from V and 1 base from J, with 21 bases between. The CDR3 DNA follows: TGCGCCAGCAGTCTTCAAAGGACGGGGGACTTCCAAGAGACCCAGTACTTC. It yields the protein CASSLQRTGDFQETQYF.

This rearrangement joins TRBV19 to TRBJ1-6, with 7 bases that match TRBD1. CDR1 and CDR2 (germline): LNHDA, SQIVND (reference sequence). V was pared by 6 bases and J by 9 bases, with 11 bases of the junction left unmatched. This CDR3 comprises 15 residues. The CDR3 loop reads CASSEYRGGGSPLHF. CDR3 in DNA: TGTGCCAGTAGCGAATACAGGGGTGGTGGTTCACCCCTCCACTTT.

This clone has just a few counts. The chain combines TRBV6-1 with TRBJ1-1, with TRBD1 matching over 7 bases. The CDR3 has 13 amino acids. Germline V CDR1 and CDR2: MNHNS, SASEGT. The V gene end was trimmed by 6 bases and the J gene end by 4 bases; junction bases not matched to a gene: 5. As DNA, the CDR3 is TGTGCCAGCAGACCACAGGGGACCACTGAAGCTTTCTTT. Translation gives CASRPQGTTEAFF.

The rearrangement uses TRBV28 and TRBJ2-7; a weak D match, TRBD2 (7 bases). Germline lookup yields CDR1 MDHEN and CDR2 SYDVKM. V lost 4 bases to trimming and J lost 6 bases, with 16 bases between them. The CDR3 has 14 residues. CDR3: CASSSGGAGVEQYV. The CDR3 region has the DNA TGTGCCAGCAGTTCCGGGGGCGCGGGGGTCGAGCAGTACGTC.

The rearrangement links TRBV2 to TRBJ1-2, with TRBD1 matching over 9 bases. Germline CDR1 SNHLY, CDR2 FYNNEI. This CDR3 contains 13 residues. Trimming took 7 bases from V and 14 from J; bases not matched to a gene: 14. CDR3 nucleotides: TGTGCCAGCACCCTAGGGGACAGGGCCTTCGGGACCTTC. It is translated as CASTLGDRAFGTF.

The gene calls are TRBV19 and TRBJ2-1; the D is unclear. CDR1 is LNHDA and CDR2 is SQIVND in the germline V gene (reference sequence). The V end was cut by 2 bases, the J end by 4 bases, with 12 bases between. The CDR3 covers 15 residues. CDR3 DNA sequence: TGTGCCAGTAGTATAATCACTTCTCAATACAATGAGCAGTTCTTC. This gives the protein CASSIITSQYNEQFF.

V is TRBV7-9 and J is TRBJ2-5, with 7 bases that match TRBD1. Germline V CDR1 and CDR2: SEHNR, FQNEAQ (reference sequence). J lost 0 bases, V lost 5 bases, and 6 bases had no gene match. The CDR3 covers 15 residues. DNA for the CDR3: TGTGCCAGCAGCCCACCAGACAGGGACCAAGAGACCCAGTACTTC. This translates into CASSPPDRDQETQYF.

This chain links TRBV12-3 or TRBV12-4 with TRBJ2-7; 7 positions agree with TRBD1. The V gene end was trimmed by 6 bases and the J gene end by 2 bases; junction bases not matched to a gene: 4. CDR3 length: 13 amino acids. CDR3 region: CASSYRGPYEQYF. Here the CDR3 DNA reads TGTGCCAGCAGCTACAGGGGACCCTACGAGCAGTACTTC.

This clone turned up a few times. V gene TRBV5-4 combines with J gene TRBJ1-6; perhaps TRBD1 as D (6 bases). This CDR3 has 15 amino acids. The V gene's germline CDR1 is SGHNT and CDR2 YYREEE (reference sequence). Trimming pared 4 bases from V and 5 bases from J, leaving 13 bases between. CDR3 sequence (DNA): TGTGCCAGCAGCACCAGGGGACAAGATAATTCACCCCTCCACTTT. It yields the protein CASSTRGQDNSPLHF.

The chain joins TRBV5-8 to TRBJ2-7, with a weak D call TRBD1 (6 bases). The germline V gene encodes CDR1 SGHTS and CDR2 YDEGEE. This CDR3 region has 16 residues. Trimming removed 2 bases from V and 5 bases from J, with 20 bases in between. The DNA for the CDR3 is TGTGCCAGCAGCTTTTTCGGCAGGGGCCCATTGGACGAGCAGTACTTC. This codes for CASSFFGRGPLDEQYF.

V gene TRBV2 combines with J gene TRBJ2-1; possibly TRBD1 for D (5 bases). With 6 bases removed from V and 2 bases from J, the gap between germline ends came to 11 bases. CDR1 is SNHLY, CDR2 FYNNEI, per germline. This CDR3 comprises 14 residues. The CDR3 DNA reads TGTGCCAGCAGCCTTGGGGCAGCCTACAATGAGCAGTTCTTC. Residues: CASSLGAAYNEQFF.

This chain connects TRBV3-1 (or the pseudogene TRBV3-2) to TRBJ2-3; 12 positions agree with TRBD2. Trimming cost V 1 base and J 2 bases; bases outside gene matches: 4. This CDR3 region has 17 residues. From germline, CDR1 is LGHDT and CDR2 YNNKEL (reference sequence). Written as DNA, the CDR3 is TGTGCCAGCAGCCAAGTGGCTAGCGGGGGGGCCACAGATACGCAGTATTTT. It translates to CASSQVASGGATDTQYF.

This clone showed up just once. The CDR3 DNA follows: TGTGCCAGCAGCTACTTCGGACTAGCCCAAAACGGAGAGACCCAGTACTTC. Protein: CASSYFGLAQNGETQYF. V and J are TRBV7-3 and TRBJ2-5; 8 bases map to TRBD2. After removal of 4 bases from V and 4 bases from J, the junction contained 14 bases not matched to a gene. The length of the CDR3 is 17 residues. Looked up from germline, CDR1 is SGHTA and CDR2 is FQGTGA.

This clone was counted between two and nine times. The chain has TRBV11-2 and TRBJ1-2; unclear D gene. The CDR3 runs to 13 residues. The germline V and J ends were trimmed by 0 bases and 3 bases, with 5 bases remaining between them. The V gene's germline CDR1 is SGHAT and CDR2 FQNNGV. CDR3 coding DNA: TGTGCCAGCAGCTTAGACACAGACTATGGCTACACCTTC. Protein: CASSLDTDYGYTF.

The chain links TRBV2 to TRBJ1-1; unclear D gene. Trimming pared 5 bases from V and 1 base from J, leaving 14 bases between. Germline V gene lookup returns CDR1 SNHLY and CDR2 FYNNEI. The CDR3 covers 15 residues. CDR3 in DNA: TGTGCCAGCAGTCAAGAACAGCAGGAGAACACTGAAGCTTTCTTT. Translation gives CASSQEQQENTEAFF.

This chain links TRBV10-1 with TRBJ1-5; TRBD1 matches 8 bases. Germline V gene sequence: CDR1 WNHNN, CDR2 SYGVQD (reference sequence). This CDR3 spans 18 amino acids. The V gene end was trimmed by 4 bases and the J gene end by 0 bases; junction bases not matched to a gene: 11. CDR3 DNA: TGCGCCAGCAGTGTAGGAGGCAGGGGGCTTTTTAGCAATCAGCCCCAGCATTTT. Translation gives CASSVGGRGLFSNQPQHF.

The rearrangement links TRBV7-3 to TRBJ1-2; a weak D match, TRBD1 (5 bases). Germline V lookup: CDR1 SGHTA, CDR2 FQGTGA. The CDR3 length is 16 residues. Trimming took 5 bases from V and 2 from J, leaving 18 bases between them. CDR3 in amino acids: CASSPQPAGGNYGYTF. The CDR3 DNA reads TGTGCCAGCAGCCCGCAACCTGCGGGGGGAAACTATGGCTACACCTTC.

V usage is TRBV7-2 and J usage is TRBJ2-2; D is possibly TRBD1 (5 bases). Germline CDR1 SGHTA, CDR2 FQGNSA. The V gene lost 5 bases and the J gene lost 5 bases, with 9 bases spanning the gap. The CDR3 has 13 amino acids. CDR3: CASSAQGTGELFF. The CDR3 DNA is TGTGCCAGCAGCGCGCAGGGTACCGGGGAGCTGTTTTTT.

The chain has TRBV7-9 and TRBJ1-5; TRBD1 matches at 7 bases. The CDR3 loop spans 14 amino acids. With 5 bases clipped from V and 5 bases from J, the junction kept 6 bases outside the gene matches. CDR1 and CDR2 (germline): SEHNR, FQNEAQ (reference sequence). The CDR3 sequence is CASSRTGQHQPQHF. CDR3 in DNA: TGTGCCAGCAGCCGGACAGGTCAGCATCAGCCCCAGCATTTT.